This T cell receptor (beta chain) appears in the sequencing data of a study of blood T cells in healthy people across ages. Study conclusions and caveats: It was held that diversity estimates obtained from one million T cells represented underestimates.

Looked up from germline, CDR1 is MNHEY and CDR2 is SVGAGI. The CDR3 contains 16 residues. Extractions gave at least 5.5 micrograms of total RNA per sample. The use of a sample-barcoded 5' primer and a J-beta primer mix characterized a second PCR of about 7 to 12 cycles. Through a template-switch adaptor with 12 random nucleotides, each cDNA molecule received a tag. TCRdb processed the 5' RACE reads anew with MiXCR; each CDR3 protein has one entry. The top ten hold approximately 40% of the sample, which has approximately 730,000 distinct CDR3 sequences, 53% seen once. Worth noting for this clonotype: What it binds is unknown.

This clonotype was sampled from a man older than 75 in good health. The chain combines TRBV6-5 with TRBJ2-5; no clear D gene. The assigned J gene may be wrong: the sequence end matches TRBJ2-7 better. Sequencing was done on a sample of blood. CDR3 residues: CASSYSTGERSYEQYF. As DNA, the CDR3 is TGTGCCAGCAGTTACTCGACGGGTGAACGCTCCTACGAGCAGTACTTC.